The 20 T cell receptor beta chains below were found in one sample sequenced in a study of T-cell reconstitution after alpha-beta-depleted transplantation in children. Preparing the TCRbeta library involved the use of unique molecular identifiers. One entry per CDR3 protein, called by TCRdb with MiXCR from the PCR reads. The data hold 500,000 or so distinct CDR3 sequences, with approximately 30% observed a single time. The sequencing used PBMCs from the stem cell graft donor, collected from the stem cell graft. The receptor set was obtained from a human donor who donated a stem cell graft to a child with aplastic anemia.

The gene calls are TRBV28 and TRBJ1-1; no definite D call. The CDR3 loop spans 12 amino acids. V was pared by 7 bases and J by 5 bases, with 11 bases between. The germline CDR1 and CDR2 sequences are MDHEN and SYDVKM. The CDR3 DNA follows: TGTGCCAGCAAAGTGACCGCGACTGAAGCTTTCTTT. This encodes CASKVTATEAFF.

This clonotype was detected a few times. CDR3 in DNA: TGCAGCGTTAACTTCAGGGGGAAGGTCACAGATACGCAGTATTTT. This translates into CSVNFRGKVTDTQYF. This chain joins TRBV29-1 and TRBJ2-3, with TRBD1 identical over 7 bases. The CDR3 is made up of 15 amino acids. With 5 bases clipped from V and 2 bases from J, the junction kept 10 bases outside the gene matches. From germline, CDR1 is SQVTM and CDR2 ANQGSEA.

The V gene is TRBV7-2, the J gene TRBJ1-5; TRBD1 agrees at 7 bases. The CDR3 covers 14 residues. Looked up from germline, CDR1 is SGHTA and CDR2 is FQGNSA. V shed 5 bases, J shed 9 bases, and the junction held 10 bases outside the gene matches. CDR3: CASSPRTGAWPQHF. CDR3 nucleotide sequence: TGTGCCAGCAGCCCCCGGACAGGTGCTTGGCCCCAGCATTTT. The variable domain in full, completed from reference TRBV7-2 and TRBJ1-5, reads GAGVSQSPSNKVTEKGKDVELRCDPISGHTALYWYRQSLGQGLEFLIYFQGNSAPDKSGLPSDRFSAERTGGSVSTLTIQRTQQEDSAVYLCASSPRTGAWPQHFGDGTRLSIL.

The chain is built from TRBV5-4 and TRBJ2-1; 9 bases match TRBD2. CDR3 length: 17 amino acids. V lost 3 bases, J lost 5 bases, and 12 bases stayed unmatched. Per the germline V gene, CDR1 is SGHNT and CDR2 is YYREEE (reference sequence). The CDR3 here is CASSSMGLLAGHNEQFF. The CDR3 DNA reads TGTGCCAGCAGCTCCATGGGCCTTCTAGCGGGGCACAATGAGCAGTTCTTC.

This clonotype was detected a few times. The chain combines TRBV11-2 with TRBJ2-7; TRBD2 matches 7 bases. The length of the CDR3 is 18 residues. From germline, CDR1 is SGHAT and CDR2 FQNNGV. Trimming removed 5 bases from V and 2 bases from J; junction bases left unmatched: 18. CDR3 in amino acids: CASSPDPGFGGRPYEQYF. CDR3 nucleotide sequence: TGTGCCAGCAGCCCAGATCCTGGGTTCGGCGGGAGACCCTACGAGCAGTACTTC.

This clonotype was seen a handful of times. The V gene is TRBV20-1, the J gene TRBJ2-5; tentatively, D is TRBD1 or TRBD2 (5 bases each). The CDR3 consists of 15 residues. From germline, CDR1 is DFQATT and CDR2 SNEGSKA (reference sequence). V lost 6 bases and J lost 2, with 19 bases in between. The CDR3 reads CSAPTPGRIQETQYF. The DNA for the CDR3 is TGCAGTGCCCCAACCCCGGGACGGATACAAGAGACCCAGTACTTC.

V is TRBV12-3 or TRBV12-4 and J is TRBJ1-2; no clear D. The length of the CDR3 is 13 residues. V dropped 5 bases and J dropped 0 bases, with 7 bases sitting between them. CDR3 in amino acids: CASSDKPNYGYTF. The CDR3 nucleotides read TGTGCCAGCAGTGACAAGCCTAACTATGGCTACACCTTC.

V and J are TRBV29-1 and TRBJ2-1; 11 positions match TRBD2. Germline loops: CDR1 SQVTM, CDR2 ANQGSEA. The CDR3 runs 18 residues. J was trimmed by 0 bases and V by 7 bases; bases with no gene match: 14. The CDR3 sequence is CSASPGLAAPSSYNEQFF. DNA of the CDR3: TGCAGCGCTTCGCCGGGACTAGCGGCACCAAGCTCCTACAATGAGCAGTTCTTC.

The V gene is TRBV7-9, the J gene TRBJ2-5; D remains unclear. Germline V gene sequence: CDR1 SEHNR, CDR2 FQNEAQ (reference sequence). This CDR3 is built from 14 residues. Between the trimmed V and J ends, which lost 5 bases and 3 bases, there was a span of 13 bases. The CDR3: CASSESRLEETQYF. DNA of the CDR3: TGTGCCAGCAGCGAGAGCAGGCTGGAAGAGACCCAGTACTTC.

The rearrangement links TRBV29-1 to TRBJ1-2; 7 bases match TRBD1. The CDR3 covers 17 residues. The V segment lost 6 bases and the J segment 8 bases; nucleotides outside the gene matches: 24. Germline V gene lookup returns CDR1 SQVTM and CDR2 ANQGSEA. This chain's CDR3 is CSVTSLSIIQGSEGYTF. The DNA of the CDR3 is TGCAGCGTCACGAGCCTCTCGATAATACAGGGGAGTGAGGGCTACACCTTC. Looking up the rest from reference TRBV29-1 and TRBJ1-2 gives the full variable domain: SAVISQKPSRDICQRGTSLTIQCQVDSQVTMMFWYRQQPGQSLTLIATANQGSEATYESGFVIDKFPISRPNLTFSTLTVSNMSPEDSSIYLCSVTSLSIIQGSEGYTFGSGTRLTVV.

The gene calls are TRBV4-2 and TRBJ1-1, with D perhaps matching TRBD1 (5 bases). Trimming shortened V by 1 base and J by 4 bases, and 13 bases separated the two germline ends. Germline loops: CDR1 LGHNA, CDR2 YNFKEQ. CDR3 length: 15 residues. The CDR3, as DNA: TGTGCCAGCAGCCAAGGGGCGGGCCAGGGCACTGAAGCTTTCTTT. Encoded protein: CASSQGAGQGTEAFF.

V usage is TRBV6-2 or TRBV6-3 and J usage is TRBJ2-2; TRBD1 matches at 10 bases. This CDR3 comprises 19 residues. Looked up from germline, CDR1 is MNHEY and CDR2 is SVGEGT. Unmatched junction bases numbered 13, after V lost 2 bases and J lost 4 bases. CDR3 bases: TGTGCCAGCAGTTACCCGACAGGGGGCGGACGAGGGGTCACCGGGGAGCTGTTTTTT. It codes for CASSYPTGGGRGVTGELFF.

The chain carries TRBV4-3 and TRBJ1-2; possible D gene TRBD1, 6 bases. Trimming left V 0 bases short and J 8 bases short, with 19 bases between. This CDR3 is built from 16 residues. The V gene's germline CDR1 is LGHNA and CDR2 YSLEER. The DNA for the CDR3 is TGCGCCAGCAGCCAAGATCATGGGACACAGTGGTGGGGCTACACCTTC. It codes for CASSQDHGTQWWGYTF.

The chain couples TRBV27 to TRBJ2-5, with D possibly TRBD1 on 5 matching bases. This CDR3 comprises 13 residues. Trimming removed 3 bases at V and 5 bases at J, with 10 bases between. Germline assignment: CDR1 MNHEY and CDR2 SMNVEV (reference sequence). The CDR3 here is CASSFGATETQYF. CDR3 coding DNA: TGTGCCAGCAGTTTTGGGGCCACGGAGACCCAGTACTTC.

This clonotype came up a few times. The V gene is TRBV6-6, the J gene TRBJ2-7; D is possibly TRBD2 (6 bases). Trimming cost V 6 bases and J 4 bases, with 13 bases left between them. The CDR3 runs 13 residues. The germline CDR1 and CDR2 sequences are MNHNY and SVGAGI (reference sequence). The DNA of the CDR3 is TGTGCCAGCAGCAGAGGAGGGGAGTACGAGCAGTACGTC. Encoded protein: CASSRGGEYEQYV.

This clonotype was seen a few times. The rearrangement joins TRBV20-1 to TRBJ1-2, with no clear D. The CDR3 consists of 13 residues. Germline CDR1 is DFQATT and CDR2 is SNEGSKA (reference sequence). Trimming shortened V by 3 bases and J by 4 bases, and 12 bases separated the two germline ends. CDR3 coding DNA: TGCAGTGCTAGCAACACACGGAGCTATGGCTACACCTTC. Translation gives CSASNTRSYGYTF.

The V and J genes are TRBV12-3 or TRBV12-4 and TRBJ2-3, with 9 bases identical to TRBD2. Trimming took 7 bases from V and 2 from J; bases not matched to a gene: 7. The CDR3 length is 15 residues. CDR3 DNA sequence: TGTGCCAGCAAATATGGACTAGCGCCCACAGATACGCAGTATTTT. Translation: CASKYGLAPTDTQYF.

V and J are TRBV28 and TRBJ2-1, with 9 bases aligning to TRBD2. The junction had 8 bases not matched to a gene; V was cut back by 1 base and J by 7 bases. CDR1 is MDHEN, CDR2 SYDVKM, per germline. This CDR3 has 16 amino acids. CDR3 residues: CASSLSGSGSRNEQFF. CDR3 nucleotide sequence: TGTGCCAGCAGTTTATCCGGTAGCGGGAGTCGGAATGAGCAGTTCTTC. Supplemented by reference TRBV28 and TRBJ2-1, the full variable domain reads DVKVTQSSRYLVKRTGEKVFLECVQDMDHENMFWYRQDPGLGLRLIYFSYDVKMKEKGDIPEGYSVSREKKERFSLILESASTNQTSMYLCASSLSGSGSRNEQFFGPGTRLTVL.

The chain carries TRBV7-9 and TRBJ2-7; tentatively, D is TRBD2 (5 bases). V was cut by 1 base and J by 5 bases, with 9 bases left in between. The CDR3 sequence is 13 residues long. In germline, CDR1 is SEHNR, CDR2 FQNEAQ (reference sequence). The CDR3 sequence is CASSLGEWDEQYV. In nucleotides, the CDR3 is TGTGCCAGCAGCTTAGGGGAGTGGGACGAGCAGTACGTC.

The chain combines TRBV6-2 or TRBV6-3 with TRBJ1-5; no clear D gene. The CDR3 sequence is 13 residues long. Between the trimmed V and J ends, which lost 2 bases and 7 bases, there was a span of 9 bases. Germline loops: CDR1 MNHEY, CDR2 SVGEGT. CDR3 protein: CASSYTGLQPQHF. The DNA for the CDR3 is TGTGCCAGCAGTTACACCGGATTACAGCCCCAGCATTTT.